Reported below is one TCR beta chain. These data come from a study of blood T cell repertoires in COVID-19. Overall study context: COVID-19 samples, acute and convalescent, were from the United States, Italy and Spain. PBMCs, B-cell-depleted T cells, or T cells provided the cDNA or gDNA that made up the material.

Libraries were prepared by immunoSEQ multiplex PCR; TCRdb keeps only in-frame clonotypes and omits some of them. This sample has roughly 130,000 clones; around 80% occur once, and the top ten carry around 4%. Germline-derived CDR1 and CDR2 are MNHEY and SVGAGI. The CDR3 runs 13 residues. Trimming at V came to 5 bases and at J to 5 bases, leaving 5 bases not matched to a gene. The receptor comes from a man aged 55 to 70 with acute or convalescent COVID-19. Sequencing was performed on peripheral blood. The J gene is TRBJ2-7, the V gene TRBV6-5, with 8 bases matching TRBD1. In nucleotides, the CDR3 is TGTGCCAGCAGTCGACAGGGGTCCAACGAGCAGTACTTC. As protein: CASSRQGSNEQYF.